This T cell receptor (beta chain) was recovered during a study of control samples from healthy donors and cancer patients. The data were produced by immunoSEQ multiplex PCR, yet TCRdb's version contains in-frame clones alone and is incomplete. The repertoire consists of over 100,000 clones, with more than 90% occurring once and the leading ten covering roughly 6%. The sequence derives from a man younger than 30 in good health. Specimen: blood.

The CDR3 coding sequence is TGTGCCAGCAGCCCTAGGAGGTCCTATGGCTACACCTTC. This translates into CASSPRRSYGYTF. This chain connects TRBV11-1 to TRBJ1-2; the D is unclear. The CDR3 loop spans 13 amino acids. Germline CDR1 is SGHAT and CDR2 is FQDESV (reference sequence). The V and J ends lost 5 bases and 4 bases respectively, with 11 bases between them.